These T cell receptor beta chains were read from a single sample in a study of post-analysis software for immune sequencing data. TCRdb re-derived calls from the PCR reads in MiXCR, one entry per CDR3 protein. This sample has roughly 200,000 distinct CDR3 sequences; around 30% occur once, and the top ten carry approximately 3.6%. The specimen was blood. These TCRs come from a girl aged 2 to 17 with multiple sclerosis. Both conserved end residues are part of each CDR3.

V: TRBV7-7
J: TRBJ2-5
CDR3: CASSSVAQGEQYF

V: TRBV12-3/TRBV12-4
J: TRBJ2-1
CDR3: CASSLYQGGEQFF

V: TRBV12-3/TRBV12-4
J: TRBJ1-4
CDR3: CASSLPGTNEKLFF

V: TRBV15
J: TRBJ2-7
CDR3: CATSRGGYSTYEQYF

V: TRBV7-9
J: TRBJ2-1
CDR3: CASSSQGGQGFFSEQFF

V: TRBV28
J: TRBJ1-1
CDR3: CASRLTGTSEAFF

V: TRBV5-6
J: TRBJ2-1
CDR3: CASSFGQGLNEHFF

V: TRBV20-1
J: TRBJ2-7
CDR3: CSARTGSGYEQYF

V: TRBV29-1
J: TRBJ2-3
CDR3: CSVSPGSRDTQYF

V: TRBV6-1
J: TRBJ2-1
CDR3: CASRVGAGAYNEQFF

V: TRBV28
J: TRBJ2-7
CDR3: CASSLYGLSQPNEQYF

V: TRBV29-1
J: TRBJ2-5
CDR3: CGVQPGTGREQYF

V: TRBV20-1
J: TRBJ2-7
CDR3: CSARGGQQSSYEQYF

V: TRBV28
J: -
CDR3: CASSSYSVGEQYF

V: TRBV7-9
J: -
CDR3: CASSLVSSEQYF

V: TRBV10-1
J: TRBJ2-3
CDR3: CASRSGLAGDSDTQYF

V: TRBV5-1
J: TRBJ2-7
CDR3: CASSLGQSSSYEQYF

V: TRBV5-1
J: TRBJ2-1
CDR3: CASSNLTSGIPQFF

V: TRBV29-1
J: TRBJ1-1
CDR3: CSGRRGGYTEAFF

V: TRBV7-6
J: TRBJ2-7
CDR3: CASSPSYVEQYF

V: TRBV29-1
J: TRBJ2-7
CDR3: CSVRLEAGDEQYF

V: TRBV24-1
J: TRBJ2-3
CDR3: CAASGSWGGSTDTQYF

V: TRBV27
J: TRBJ2-7
CDR3: CASSSPGQPSYEQYF

V: TRBV10-2
J: TRBJ2-1
CDR3: CASRLAGEETQFF

V: TRBV28
J: TRBJ1-5
CDR3: CASGYQPQHF